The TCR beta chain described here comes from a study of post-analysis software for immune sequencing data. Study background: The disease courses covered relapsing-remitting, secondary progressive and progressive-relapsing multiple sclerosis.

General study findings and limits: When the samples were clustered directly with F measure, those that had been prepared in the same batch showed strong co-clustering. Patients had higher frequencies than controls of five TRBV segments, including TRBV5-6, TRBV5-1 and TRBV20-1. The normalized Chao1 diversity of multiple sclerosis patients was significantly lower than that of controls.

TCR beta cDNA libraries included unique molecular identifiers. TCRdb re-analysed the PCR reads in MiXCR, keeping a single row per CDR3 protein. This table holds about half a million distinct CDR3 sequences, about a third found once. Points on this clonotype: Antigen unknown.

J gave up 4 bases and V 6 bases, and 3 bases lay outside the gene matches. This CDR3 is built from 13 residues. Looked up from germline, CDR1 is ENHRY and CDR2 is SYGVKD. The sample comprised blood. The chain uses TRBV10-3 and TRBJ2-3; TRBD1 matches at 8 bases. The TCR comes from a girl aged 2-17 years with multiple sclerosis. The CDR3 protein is CAISLTGADTQYF. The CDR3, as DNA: TGTGCCATCAGCCTGACAGGGGCAGATACGCAGTATTTT.